The next 22 T cell receptor beta chains were all read from a single sample in a study of CDR3 diversity in severe acne. TCRdb independently ran MiXCR on the PCR reads; one entry per CDR3 protein. The sample records approximately 80,000 distinct CDR3 sequences, over 40% being singletons. The specimen was blood. Receptors were obtained from a male donor in good health, without acne.

The chain couples TRBV25-1 to TRBJ2-5, with 12 positions matching TRBD2. Germline V gives CDR1 MGHDK, CDR2 SYGVNS. Trimming cost V 8 bases and J 0 bases; bases outside gene matches: 10. The length of the CDR3 is 17 residues. CDR3 nucleotide sequence: TGTGCCAGCTCCCGGACTAGCGGGAACCTGTACCAAGAGACCCAGTACTTC. It specifies CASSRTSGNLYQETQYF.

This clonotype was seen at least ten times. CDR3 bases: TGTGCCAGCAGCGACACCGGACGGCAACAAGCTTTCTTT. Translated, it gives CASSDTGRQQAFF. V gene TRBV5-6 combines with J gene TRBJ1-1; no firm D call. Germline assignment: CDR1 SGHDT and CDR2 YYEEEE. The CDR3 sequence is 13 residues long. Trimming removed 4 bases at V and 9 bases at J, with 16 bases between.

The chain uses TRBV2 and TRBJ1-1; D gene ambiguous. Germline CDR1 is SNHLY and CDR2 is FYNNEI. The CDR3 runs to 15 residues. The V gene lost 7 bases and the J gene lost 1 base, with 16 bases spanning the gap. The CDR3 DNA reads TGTGCCAGCACCACCGGTGGGCCGAGGAACACTGAAGCTTTCTTT. It specifies CASTTGGPRNTEAFF.

The genes are TRBV7-2 and TRBJ2-7; 9 bases fit TRBD1. This CDR3 is 14 amino acids long. The germline V gene has CDR1 SGHTA and CDR2 FQGNSA. Trimming removed 4 bases from V and 2 bases from J; junction bases left unmatched: 3. CDR3 in DNA: TGTGCCAGCAGCTCCAGGACAGGGGCCTACGAGCAGTACTTC. Translating it yields CASSSRTGAYEQYF.

The sample holds many counts of this clonotype. J is TRBJ1-3 and V is TRBV10-2; D might be TRBD1 (6 bases). The germline V gene encodes CDR1 WSHSY and CDR2 SAAADI. The CDR3 covers 15 residues. Between the trimmed V and J ends, which lost 3 bases and 0 bases, there was a span of 9 bases. CDR3 sequence (DNA): TGCGCCAGCAGTGATGGACAGAGCTCTGGAAACACCATATATTTT. It codes for CASSDGQSSGNTIYF.

The rearrangement joins TRBV20-1 to TRBJ1-2; TRBD1 is a possible D gene (5 bases). The V gene lost 3 bases and the J gene lost 8 bases, with 19 bases spanning the gap. The CDR3 totals 14 residues. Germline loops: CDR1 DFQATT, CDR2 SNEGSKA (reference sequence). The chain's CDR3 is CSARNDGGDRGYTF. CDR3 DNA sequence: TGCAGTGCTAGGAACGATGGGGGGGATAGGGGCTACACCTTC.

Comment on this clonotype: Its ends do not fully match the called genes, so a read error is possible. The V call is TRBV7-9, the J call TRBJ2-2; D tentatively fits TRBD1 or TRBD2 (5 bases each). Germline assignment: CDR1 SEHNR and CDR2 FQNEAQ (reference sequence). This CDR3 has 15 amino acids. CDR3: CASSQQGANTGELFF. The DNA for the CDR3 is TGCGCCAGCAGCCAGCAGGGAGCGAACACCGGGGAGCTGTTTTTT.

This clonotype was counted ten times or more. The chain has TRBV11-1 and TRBJ2-7, with 9 positions matching TRBD1. From germline, CDR1 is SGHAT and CDR2 FQDESV (reference sequence). V shed 2 bases and J 2 bases; nucleotides not matched to a gene: 4. The CDR3 consists of 15 residues. CDR3 sequence reads: CASSLPGQGAYEQYF. CDR3 coding DNA: TGTGCCAGCAGCTTACCGGGACAGGGTGCCTACGAGCAGTACTTC.

The chain couples TRBV19 to TRBJ1-2, with D unresolved. CDR3 length equals 15 residues. V lost 2 bases to trimming and J lost 0 bases, with 10 bases between them. From germline, CDR1 is LNHDA and CDR2 SQIVND (reference sequence). The CDR3 protein is CASSIYPGTNYGYTF. CDR3 DNA sequence: TGTGCCAGTAGTATATATCCCGGAACTAACTATGGCTACACCTTC.

This sequence joins TRBV7-8 and TRBJ2-2, with D perhaps matching TRBD1 (5 bases). The CDR3 has 17 amino acids. Deletions cut 0 bases from V and 6 bases from J, with 17 bases between. Germline loops: CDR1 SGHVS, CDR2 FQNEAQ. CDR3 nucleotides: TGTGCCAGCAGCTTAGCTCCAGGGCCTTGGGAATCCGGGGAGCTGTTTTTT. It encodes CASSLAPGPWESGELFF.

The CDR3 coding sequence is TGTGCCATCAGTGAGGACAGGCCCAGGAGCTCCTACGAGCAGTACTTC. Translated, it gives CAISEDRPRSSYEQYF. The chain recombines TRBV10-3 with TRBJ2-7, with a weak D call TRBD1 (6 bases). This CDR3 contains 16 residues. From germline, CDR1 is ENHRY and CDR2 SYGVKD. The germline V and J ends were trimmed by 2 bases and 0 bases, with 14 bases remaining between them.

This sequence joins TRBV7-9 and TRBJ1-2; 11 positions agree with TRBD1. The CDR3 totals 15 residues. Germline V CDR1 and CDR2: SEHNR, FQNEAQ (reference sequence). With V trimmed by 5 bases and J by 2 bases, 4 bases remained unmatched. The CDR3 loop reads CASSTGDRGNYGYTF. CDR3 coding DNA: TGTGCCAGCAGCACCGGGGACAGGGGGAACTATGGCTACACCTTC.

V gene TRBV19 combines with J gene TRBJ1-6, with 8 bases aligning to TRBD1. V was pared by 6 bases and J by 11 bases, with 15 bases of the junction left unmatched. Germline V gene data show CDR1 as LNHDA and CDR2 as SQIVND (reference sequence). CDR3 length equals 16 residues. This CDR3 reads CASSQVGAGQAPPLHF. The CDR3 nucleotides read TGTGCCAGTAGCCAAGTGGGAGCGGGACAGGCTCCACCCCTCCACTTT.

V is TRBV20-1 and J is TRBJ2-7; no clear D gene. The CDR3 has 14 amino acids. V was cut by 5 bases and J by 6 bases, with 20 bases left in between. The germline CDR1 and CDR2 sequences are DFQATT and SNEGSKA (reference sequence). CDR3: CSAERGLEPREQYF. Written as DNA, the CDR3 is TGCAGTGCTGAAAGAGGCCTAGAGCCCCGCGAGCAGTACTTC.

This clonotype was seen a few times. J is TRBJ1-6 and V is TRBV20-1; D is uncertain. The CDR3 loop spans 14 amino acids. Germline CDR1 reads DFQATT; CDR2 reads SNEGSKA (reference sequence). The V end lost 0 bases, the J end lost 6 bases, and 9 bases lay between the germline ends. CDR3 sequence reads: CSARDNLFNSPLHF. The CDR3 DNA reads TGCAGTGCTAGAGATAACCTGTTTAATTCACCCCTCCACTTT.

In this sample, this clonotype turned up a few times. The V and J genes are TRBV11-2 and TRBJ1-2; D is perhaps TRBD1 (6 bases). The CDR3 is 13 residues long. Germline CDR1 SGHAT, CDR2 FQNNGV. Trimming left V 3 bases short and J 6 bases short, with 11 bases between. The CDR3 sequence: CASSFAPGDGYTF. DNA of the CDR3: TGTGCCAGCAGCTTTGCCCCAGGGGATGGCTACACCTTC.

This clonotype was detected once. V gene TRBV20-1 combines with J gene TRBJ1-1, with D possibly being TRBD1 (5 bases). Germline lookup yields CDR1 DFQATT and CDR2 SNEGSKA (reference sequence). The CDR3 consists of 15 residues. The V and J ends lost 2 bases and 4 bases respectively, with 17 bases between them. DNA for the CDR3: TGCAGTGCTAGATTGGCAGGGAGTTTGGGCACTGAAGCTTTCTTT. Amino acids: CSARLAGSLGTEAFF.

This clonotype turned up a few times. J is TRBJ1-2 and V is TRBV24-1; D remains ambiguous. V lost 4 bases and J lost 4, with 6 bases in between. This CDR3 is 12 amino acids long. CDR1 is KGHDR, CDR2 SFDVKD, per germline. CDR3 DNA: TGTGCCACCAGTGACAACCGCTATGGCTACACCTTC. The encoded protein is CATSDNRYGYTF.

The chain is built from TRBV20-1 and TRBJ2-7, with D possibly being TRBD1 (5 bases). CDR1 and CDR2 (germline): DFQATT, SNEGSKA (reference sequence). Trimming removed 7 bases at V and 4 bases at J, with 17 bases between. This CDR3 has 13 residues. The CDR3 coding sequence is TGCAGTGAGTCGTCAGGGCTTGTGTACGAGCAGTACTTC. Its protein is CSESSGLVYEQYF.

J is TRBJ2-5 and V is TRBV15; maybe TRBD1 (6 bases). CDR3 length: 12 residues. V was shortened by 2 bases and J by 5 bases, with 6 bases between the two germline ends. Germline assignment: CDR1 LNHNV and CDR2 YYDKDF (reference sequence). The DNA for the CDR3 is TGTGCCACCAGCAGACAGGGGGAGACCCAGTACTTC. Translation gives CATSRQGETQYF.

This clonotype has only a few counts. The CDR3 protein is CASSGIGGAPEAFF. The DNA of the CDR3 is TGTGCCAGCAGTGGCATTGGGGGCGCCCCTGAAGCTTTCTTT. The V call is TRBV25-1, the J call TRBJ1-1; tentative D call: TRBD1 (6 bases). V lost 4 bases and J lost 6, with 15 bases in between. Germline CDR1 and CDR2: MGHDK and SYGVNS. The CDR3 runs to 14 residues.

The chain links TRBV7-2 to TRBJ1-5; 7 positions match TRBD1. This CDR3 region has 13 residues. Unmatched junction bases numbered 5, after V lost 5 bases and J lost 7 bases. Germline V CDR1 and CDR2: SGHTA, FQGNSA. The CDR3 sequence is CASSGQGGQPQHF. The CDR3 nucleotides are TGTGCCAGCAGCGGGCAGGGGGGGCAGCCCCAGCATTTT.